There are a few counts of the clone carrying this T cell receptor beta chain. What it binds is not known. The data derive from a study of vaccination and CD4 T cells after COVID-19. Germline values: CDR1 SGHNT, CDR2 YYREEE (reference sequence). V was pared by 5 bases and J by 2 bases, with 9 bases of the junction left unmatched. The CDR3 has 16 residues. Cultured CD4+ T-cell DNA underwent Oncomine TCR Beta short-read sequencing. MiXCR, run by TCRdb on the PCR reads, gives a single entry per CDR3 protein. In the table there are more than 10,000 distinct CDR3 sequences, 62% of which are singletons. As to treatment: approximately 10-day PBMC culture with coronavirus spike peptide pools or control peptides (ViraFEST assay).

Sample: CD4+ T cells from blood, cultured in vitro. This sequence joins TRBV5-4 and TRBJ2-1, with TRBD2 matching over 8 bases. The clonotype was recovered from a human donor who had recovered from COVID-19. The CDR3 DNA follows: TGTGCCAGCAGTTCGGGGGGGGCGAGCACCTACAATGAGCAGTTCTTC. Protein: CASSSGGASTYNEQFF.